This T cell receptor beta chain was profiled in a study of CD8+ T cells in alopecia areata. Across the whole study: Each of the treated patients was given oral tofacitinib, 5 to 10 mg twice daily, for moderate-to-severe alopecia areata.

The CDR3 is 15 residues long. Germline V gives CDR1 KGHSH, CDR2 LQKENI. Trimming left V 3 bases short and J 1 base short, with 12 bases between. This sample's treatment: oral pan-JAK inhibitor, 5-10 mg twice daily. Lesional scalp punch biopsies and peripheral blood were collected from alopecia areata patients. Following RNA extraction, reverse transcription yielded cDNA that acted as the sequencing template. Data came from immunoSEQ multiplex PCR; TCRdb stores just in-frame clones and leaves some out. The profile shows more than 200,000 clones, over 40% of them singletons. The sample was CD4+ T cells sorted from blood, taken between weeks 36 and 40, from a patient treated with tofacitinib. The receptor was derived from a human donor with alopecia areata. The gene calls are TRBV18 and TRBJ2-5; unclear D gene. CDR3 amino acids: CASSPLGEPQETQYF. In nucleotides, the CDR3 is TGTGCCAGCTCACCTCTCGGAGAACCCCAAGAGACCCAGTACTTC.